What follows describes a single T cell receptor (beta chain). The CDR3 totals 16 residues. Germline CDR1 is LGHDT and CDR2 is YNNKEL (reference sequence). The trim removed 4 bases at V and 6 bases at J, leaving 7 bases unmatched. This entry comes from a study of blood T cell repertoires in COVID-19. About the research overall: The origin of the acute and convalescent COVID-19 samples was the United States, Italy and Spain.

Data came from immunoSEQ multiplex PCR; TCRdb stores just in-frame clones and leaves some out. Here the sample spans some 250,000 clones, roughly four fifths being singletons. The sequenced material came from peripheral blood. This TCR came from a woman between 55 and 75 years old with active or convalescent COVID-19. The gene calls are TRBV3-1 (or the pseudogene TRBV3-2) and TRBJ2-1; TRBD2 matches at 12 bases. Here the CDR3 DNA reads TGTGCCAGCAGCCGAATCCTAGCGGGGGGGCTCAATGAGCAGTTCTTC. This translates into CASSRILAGGLNEQFF.